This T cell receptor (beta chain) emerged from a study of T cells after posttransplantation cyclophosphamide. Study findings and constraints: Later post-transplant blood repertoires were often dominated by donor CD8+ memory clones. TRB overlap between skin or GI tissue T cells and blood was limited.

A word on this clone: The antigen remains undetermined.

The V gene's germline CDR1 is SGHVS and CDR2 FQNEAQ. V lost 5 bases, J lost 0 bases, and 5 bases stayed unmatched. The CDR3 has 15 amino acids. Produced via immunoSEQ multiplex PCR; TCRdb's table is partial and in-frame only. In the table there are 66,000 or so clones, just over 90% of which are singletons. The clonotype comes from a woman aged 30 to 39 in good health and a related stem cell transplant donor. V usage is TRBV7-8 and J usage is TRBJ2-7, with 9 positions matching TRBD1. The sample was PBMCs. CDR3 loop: CASSPGQGPSYEQYF. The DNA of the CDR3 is TGTGCCAGCAGCCCGGGACAGGGACCCTCCTACGAGCAGTACTTC. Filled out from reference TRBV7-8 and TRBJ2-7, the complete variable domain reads GAGVSQSPRYKVAKRGQDVALRCDPISGHVSLFWYQQALGQGPEFLTYFQNEAQLDKSGLPSDRFFAERPEGSVSTLKIQRTQQEDSAVYLCASSPGQGPSYEQYFGPGTRLTVT.